This TCR beta chain was profiled in a study of T-cell reconstitution after alpha-beta-depleted transplantation in children. This CDR3 comprises 16 residues. Germline-derived CDR1 and CDR2 are SGHVS and FQNEAQ. V gave up 5 bases and J gave up 2 bases, with 17 bases separating them. TCRbeta library construction was performed incorporating unique molecular identifiers. TCRdb recomputed calls from the PCR reads with MiXCR, one row per CDR3 protein. The sample includes fewer than 550,000 distinct CDR3 sequences, 10% to 12% of them seen just once. Source: PBMCs, mostly from graft donor cells, taken 180 days after TCRalphabeta/CD19-depleted stem cell transplant. J is TRBJ2-3 and V is TRBV7-8; tentatively, D is TRBD2 (6 bases). This sequence was found in a female patient under 10 years old who had a stem cell transplant for aplastic anemia, so the T cells may come from the graft donor. The CDR3 bases are TGTGCCAGCAGCCATTCACGGGACTCTAACACAGATACGCAGTATTTT. This encodes CASSHSRDSNTDTQYF.